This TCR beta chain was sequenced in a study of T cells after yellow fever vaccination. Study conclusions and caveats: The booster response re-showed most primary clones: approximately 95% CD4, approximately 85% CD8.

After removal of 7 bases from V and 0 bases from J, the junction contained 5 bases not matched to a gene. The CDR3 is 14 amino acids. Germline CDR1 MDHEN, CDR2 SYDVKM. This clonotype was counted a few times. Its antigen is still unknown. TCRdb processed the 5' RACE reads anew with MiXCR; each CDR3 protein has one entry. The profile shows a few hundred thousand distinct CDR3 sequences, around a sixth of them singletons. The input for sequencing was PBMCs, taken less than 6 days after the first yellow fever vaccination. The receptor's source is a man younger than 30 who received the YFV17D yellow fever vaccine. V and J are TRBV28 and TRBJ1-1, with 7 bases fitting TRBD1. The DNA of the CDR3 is TGTGCCAGCAATACAGGGGCGATGAACACTGAAGCTTTCTTT. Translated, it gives CASNTGAMNTEAFF. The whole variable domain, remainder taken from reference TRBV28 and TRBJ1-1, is DVKVTQSSRYLVKRTGEKVFLECVQDMDHENMFWYRQDPGLGLRLIYFSYDVKMKEKGDIPEGYSVSREKKERFSLILESASTNQTSMYLCASNTGAMNTEAFFGQGTRLTVV.